This TCR beta chain was recovered during a study of OX40 agonist ivuxolimab in advanced cancers. Overall study findings and caveats: At 0.1 to 3.0 mg/kg and by week 6, CD4+ and CD8+ T cells in the blood had expanded clonally. Low normalized T-cell clonal expansion also characterized some of the nonresponders.

Anyone with autoimmune disease history or systemic immunosuppression was excluded. V was pared by 9 bases and J by 6 bases, with 6 bases of the junction left unmatched. There are 14 residues in the CDR3. Per the germline V gene, CDR1 is LNHDA and CDR2 is SQIVND (reference sequence). In the case of this clone: Its specificity is unknown.

TCRdb's copy holds only in-frame clones and misses some; the assay was immunoSEQ multiplex PCR. The sample lists around 130,000 clones, approximately 92% occurring once. The receptor was isolated from an adult with an advanced solid tumor such as melanoma, head and neck, liver or kidney cancer. Here the sequenced sample was CD4+ or CD8+ T cells sorted from blood, taken in a trial of the OX40 agonist ivuxolimab. V gene TRBV19 combines with J gene TRBJ1-5; 12 bases map to TRBD1. CDR3 protein: CASAGTGGFQPQHF. DNA for the CDR3: TGTGCCAGCGCGGGGACAGGGGGCTTTCAGCCCCAGCATTTT.